The clone carrying this T cell receptor beta chain was recorded many times. Its specificity is unknown. This CDR3 has 16 residues. Losses at the gene ends were 5 bases for V and 2 bases for J; bases not matched to a gene: 9. Germline V lookup: CDR1 SEHNR, CDR2 FQNEAQ (reference sequence). TCRdb re-called the reads with MiXCR, one entry per CDR3 protein. The top ten hold roughly 12% of the sample, which has some 800,000 distinct CDR3 sequences, approximately 30% seen once. This sample was taken from a study of T cell repertoires in cytomegalovirus infection. Background on the study: CMV epitopes, recently identified HLA-C-restricted and well-studied HLA-B-restricted, were used. Through public TCR beta signatures, both CMV infection and matching HLA type were indicated.

Study results and limitations: Cumulative public TCR beta family frequency identified carriers of CMV plus the relevant HLA. The study found HLA-C-restricted CMV-specific TCR beta clonotypes dominating the ex vivo response.

The specimen comprised cultured CD8+ T cells from PBMCs, sampled from culture after CMV antigen stimulation. The origin of this receptor is a human donor in good health (CMV status not recorded). Some clones in this sample may be carry-over from other donors' samples. The chain carries TRBV7-9 and TRBJ2-4; 7 bases match TRBD1. DNA of the CDR3: TGTGCCAGCAGCCCAAGACAGGGAACCACCAAAAACATTCAGTACTTC. It yields the protein CASSPRQGTTKNIQYF.